One and the same sample provided the 7 T cell receptor beta chains below, sequenced in a study of blood T cell repertoires in COVID-19. This table comes from immunoSEQ multiplex PCR, and its TCRdb copy is limited to in-frame clones, with some not included. The data contain roughly 200,000 clones, roughly 77% of them singletons. Specimen: peripheral blood. These receptors were collected from a woman aged 40 to 50 with COVID-19, enrolled during active disease.

This clone was observed a handful of times. The rearrangement links TRBV2 to TRBJ2-7; D is perhaps TRBD2 (5 bases). The germline V gene encodes CDR1 SNHLY and CDR2 FYNNEI. Trimming shortened V by 7 bases and J by 3 bases, and 16 bases separated the two germline ends. The CDR3 contains 14 residues. The CDR3 region is CASTPSGRGYEQYF. CDR3 sequence (DNA): TGTGCCAGCACCCCGAGTGGGAGAGGCTACGAGCAGTACTTC.

The gene calls are TRBV5-1 and TRBJ2-5; 9 bases agree with TRBD2. The CDR3 is 14 amino acids. Losses at the gene ends were 4 bases for V and 2 bases for J; bases not matched to a gene: 3. Germline V gives CDR1 SGHRS, CDR2 YFSETQ. CDR3 DNA sequence: TGCGCCAGCAGCCGACTAGCGGAGCAAGAGACCCAGTACTTC. It codes for CASSRLAEQETQYF.

This chain joins TRBV9 and TRBJ2-3, with 8 bases aligning to TRBD1. Losses at the gene ends were 4 bases for V and 0 bases for J; bases not matched to a gene: 4. The germline V gene has CDR1 SGDLS and CDR2 YYNGEE. This CDR3 has 15 amino acids. The CDR3 coding sequence is TGTGCCAGCAGCCTCAGGGGGCCGAGCACAGATACGCAGTATTTT. It yields the protein CASSLRGPSTDTQYF.

This chain uses TRBV27 with TRBJ1-1, with 8 bases identical to TRBD1. The V and J ends lost 5 bases and 4 bases, in that order; junction bases with no gene match: 6. Germline loops: CDR1 MNHEY, CDR2 SMNVEV (reference sequence). CDR3 length: 14 residues. The CDR3 sequence is CASSPGTGVTEAFF. CDR3 sequence (DNA): TGTGCCAGCAGTCCCGGGACAGGCGTCACTGAAGCTTTCTTT.

V usage is TRBV30 and J usage is TRBJ1-2; no reliable D call. CDR1 and CDR2 (germline): GTSNPN, SVGIG (reference sequence). The V and J ends lost 2 bases and 6 bases respectively, with 10 bases between them. This CDR3 region has 12 residues. The CDR3 region is CAWSSTGDGYTF. CDR3 DNA sequence: TGTGCCTGGAGTAGCACGGGAGATGGCTACACCTTC.

The V and J genes are TRBV15 and TRBJ1-6; 7 bases agree with TRBD1. V lost 2 bases and J lost 6; bases outside the gene matches: 13. The CDR3 totals 18 residues. Germline CDR1 and CDR2: LNHNV and YYDKDF (reference sequence). The CDR3 reads CATSRLGYRGNSNSPLHF. The CDR3 DNA reads TGTGCCACCAGCAGATTGGGATACAGGGGTAACAGTAATTCACCCCTCCACTTT.

There are a few counts of this clone. The chain uses TRBV2 and TRBJ2-3; 10 nucleotides agree with TRBD2. V was pared by 10 bases and J by 6 bases, with 7 bases of the junction left unmatched. The CDR3 spans 13 residues. Germline V gene lookup returns CDR1 SNHLY and CDR2 FYNNEI. The CDR3 loop is CANKRGGLDTQYF. The DNA for the CDR3 is TGTGCCAACAAGCGGGGGGGCTTGGATACGCAGTATTTT. The whole variable domain, remainder taken from reference TRBV2 and TRBJ2-3, is EPEVTQTPSHQVTQMGQEVILRCVPISNHLYFYWYRQILGQKVEFLVSFYNNEISEKSEIFDDQFSVERPDGSNFTLKIRSTKLEDSAMYFCANKRGGLDTQYFGPGTRLTVL.